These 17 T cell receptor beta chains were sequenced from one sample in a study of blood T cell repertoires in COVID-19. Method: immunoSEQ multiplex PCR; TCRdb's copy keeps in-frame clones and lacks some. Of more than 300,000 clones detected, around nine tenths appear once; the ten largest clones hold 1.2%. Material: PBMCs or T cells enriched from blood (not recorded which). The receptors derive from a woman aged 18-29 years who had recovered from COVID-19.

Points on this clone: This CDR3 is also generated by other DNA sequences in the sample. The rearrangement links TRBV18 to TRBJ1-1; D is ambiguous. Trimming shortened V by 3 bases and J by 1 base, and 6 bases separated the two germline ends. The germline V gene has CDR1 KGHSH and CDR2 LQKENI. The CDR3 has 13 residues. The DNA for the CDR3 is TGTGCCAGCTCACCCTCAGGGAACACTGAAGCTTTCTTT. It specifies CASSPSGNTEAFF.

CDR3 loop: CASSPTDRDRSSYEQYF. CDR3 DNA: TGCGCCAGCAGCCCAACCGATCGGGACAGGAGCTCCTACGAGCAGTACTTC. The chain uses TRBV4-1 and TRBJ2-7; 8 nucleotides align to TRBD1. CDR1 MGHRA and CDR2 YSYEKL come from the germline V gene. The CDR3 is 17 residues long. The ends lost 4 bases at V and 0 bases at J; junction bases unmatched: 11.

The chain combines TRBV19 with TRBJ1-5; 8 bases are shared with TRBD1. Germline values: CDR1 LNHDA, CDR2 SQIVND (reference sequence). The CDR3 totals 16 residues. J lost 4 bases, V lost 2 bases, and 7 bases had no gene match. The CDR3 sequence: CASSIQGASGNQPQHF. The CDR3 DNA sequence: TGTGCCAGTAGTATACAGGGGGCCAGTGGAAATCAGCCCCAGCATTTT.

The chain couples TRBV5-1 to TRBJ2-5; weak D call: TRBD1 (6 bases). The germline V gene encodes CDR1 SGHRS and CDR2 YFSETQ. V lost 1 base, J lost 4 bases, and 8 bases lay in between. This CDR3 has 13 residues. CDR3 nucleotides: TGCGCCAGCAGCTTGAGGGGGATAGAGACCCAGTACTTC. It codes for CASSLRGIETQYF.

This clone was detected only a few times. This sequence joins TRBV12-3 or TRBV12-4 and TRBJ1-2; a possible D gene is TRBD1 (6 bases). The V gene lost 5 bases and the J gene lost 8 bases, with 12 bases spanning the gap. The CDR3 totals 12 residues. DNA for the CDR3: TGTGCCAGCAGTCCTCAGGGGCGAGGCTACACCTTC. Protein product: CASSPQGRGYTF.

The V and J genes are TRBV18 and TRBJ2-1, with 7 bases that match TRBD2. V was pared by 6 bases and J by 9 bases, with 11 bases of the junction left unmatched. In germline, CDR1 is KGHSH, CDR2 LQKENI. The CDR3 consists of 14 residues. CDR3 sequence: CASSGGGGRPEQFF. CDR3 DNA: TGTGCCAGCTCCGGCGGGGGAGGGCGCCCTGAGCAGTTCTTC.

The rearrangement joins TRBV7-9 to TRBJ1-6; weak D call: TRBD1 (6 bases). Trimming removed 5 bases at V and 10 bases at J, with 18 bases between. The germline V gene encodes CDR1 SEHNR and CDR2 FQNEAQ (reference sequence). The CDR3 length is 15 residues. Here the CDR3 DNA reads TGTGCCAGCAGCCAAGGGATAACAGGGAGATCACCCCTCCACTTT. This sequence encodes CASSQGITGRSPLHF.

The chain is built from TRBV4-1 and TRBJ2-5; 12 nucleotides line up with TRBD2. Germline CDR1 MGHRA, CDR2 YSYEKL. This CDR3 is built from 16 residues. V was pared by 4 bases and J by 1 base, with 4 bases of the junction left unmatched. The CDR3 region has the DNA TGCGCCAGCAGCCGTCGGGGACTAGCGGGCCAAGAGACCCAGTACTTC. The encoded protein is CASSRRGLAGQETQYF.

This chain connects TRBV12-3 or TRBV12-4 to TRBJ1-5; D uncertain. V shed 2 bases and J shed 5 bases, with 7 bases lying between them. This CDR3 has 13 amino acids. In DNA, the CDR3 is TGTGCCAGCAGTTTAATAGAGGATCAGCCCCAGCATTTT. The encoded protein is CASSLIEDQPQHF.

CDR3 in DNA: TGTGCCGGAACCCAGGGGCGCACTGAAGCTTTCTTT. Protein: CAGTQGRTEAFF. The chain employs TRBV2 and TRBJ1-1, with D possibly TRBD1 on 6 matching bases. The germline V and J ends were trimmed by 11 bases and 4 bases, with 14 bases remaining between them. In germline, CDR1 is SNHLY, CDR2 FYNNEI. CDR3 size: 12 residues.

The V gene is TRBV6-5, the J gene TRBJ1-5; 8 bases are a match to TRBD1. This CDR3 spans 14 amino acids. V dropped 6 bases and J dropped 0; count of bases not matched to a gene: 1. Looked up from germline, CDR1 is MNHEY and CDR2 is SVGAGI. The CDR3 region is CASRTGVSNQPQHF. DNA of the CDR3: TGTGCCAGCAGGACAGGGGTTAGCAATCAGCCCCAGCATTTT.

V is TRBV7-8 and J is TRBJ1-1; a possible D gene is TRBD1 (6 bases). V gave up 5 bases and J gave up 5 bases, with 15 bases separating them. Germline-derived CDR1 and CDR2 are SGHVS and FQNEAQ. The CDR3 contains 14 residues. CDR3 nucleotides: TGTGCCAGCAGCCCCGCGGACAGTGTGACTGAAGCTTTCTTT. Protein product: CASSPADSVTEAFF.

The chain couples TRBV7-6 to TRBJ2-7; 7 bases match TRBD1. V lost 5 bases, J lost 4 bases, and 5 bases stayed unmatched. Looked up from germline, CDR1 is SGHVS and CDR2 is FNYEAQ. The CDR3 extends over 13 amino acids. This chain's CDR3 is CASSPGQLYEQYF. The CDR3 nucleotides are TGTGCCAGCAGCCCGGGACAGTTATACGAGCAGTACTTC.

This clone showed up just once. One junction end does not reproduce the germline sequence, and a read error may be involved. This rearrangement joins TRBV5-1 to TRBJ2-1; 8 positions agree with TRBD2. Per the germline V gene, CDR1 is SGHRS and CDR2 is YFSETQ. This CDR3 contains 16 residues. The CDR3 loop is CARSVGAGGDYNEQFF. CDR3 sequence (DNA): TGCGCCCGCAGCGTGGGGGCGGGGGGAGATTACAATGAGCAGTTCTTC.

The CDR3 reads CASSWDRNEKLFF. DNA for the CDR3: TGTGCCAGCAGCTGGGACAGGAATGAAAAACTGTTTTTT. The rearrangement uses TRBV7-8 and TRBJ1-4; 8 bases fit TRBD1. V was pared by 4 bases and J by 5 bases, with 0 bases of the junction left unmatched. Germline lookup yields CDR1 SGHVS and CDR2 FQNEAQ. The CDR3 runs 13 residues.

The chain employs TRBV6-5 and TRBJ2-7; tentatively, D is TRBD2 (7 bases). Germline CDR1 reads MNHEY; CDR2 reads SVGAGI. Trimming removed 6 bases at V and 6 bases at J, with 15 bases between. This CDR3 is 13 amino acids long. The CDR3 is CASSPTRGGEQYF. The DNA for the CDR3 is TGTGCCAGCAGCCCCACGAGGGGGGGCGAGCAGTACTTC.

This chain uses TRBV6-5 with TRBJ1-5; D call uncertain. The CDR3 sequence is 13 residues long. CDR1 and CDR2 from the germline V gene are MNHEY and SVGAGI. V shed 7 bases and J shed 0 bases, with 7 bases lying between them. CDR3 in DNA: TGTGCCAGCACCGAGGGTAGCAATCAGCCCCAGCATTTT. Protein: CASTEGSNQPQHF.